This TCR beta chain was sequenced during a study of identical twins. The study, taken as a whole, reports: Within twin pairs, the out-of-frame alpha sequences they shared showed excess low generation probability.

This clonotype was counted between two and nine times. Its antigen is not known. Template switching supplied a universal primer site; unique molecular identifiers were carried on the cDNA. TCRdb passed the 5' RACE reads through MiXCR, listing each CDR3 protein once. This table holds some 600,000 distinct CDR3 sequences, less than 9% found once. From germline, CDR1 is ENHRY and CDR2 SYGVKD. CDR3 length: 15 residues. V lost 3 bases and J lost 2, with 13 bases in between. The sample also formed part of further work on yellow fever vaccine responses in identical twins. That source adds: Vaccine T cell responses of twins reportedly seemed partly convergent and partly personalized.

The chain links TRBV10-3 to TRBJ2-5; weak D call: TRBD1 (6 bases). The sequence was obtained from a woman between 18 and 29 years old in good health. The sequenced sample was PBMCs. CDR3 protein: CAISDRGQKQETQYF. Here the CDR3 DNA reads TGTGCCATCAGTGATCGCGGACAGAAACAAGAGACCCAGTACTTC.